The 29 T cell receptor beta chains in this list originate from one sample, sequenced in a study of vaccination and CD4 T cells after COVID-19. The treatment: roughly 10-day PBMC culture with coronavirus spike peptide pools or control peptides (ViraFEST assay). The antigens these receptors bind are not known. Cultured CD4+ T cell DNA was sequenced using the Oncomine TCR Beta short-read assay. TCRdb passed the PCR reads through MiXCR, listing each CDR3 protein once. The sample carries more than 9,000 distinct CDR3 sequences, about three fifths recorded once. Sequenced sample: CD4+ T cells from blood, cultured in vitro. The source is a human donor who had recovered from COVID-19.

The chain is built from TRBV6-1 and TRBJ1-6; D is possibly TRBD1 (5 bases). The CDR3 length is 16 residues. Germline V lookup: CDR1 MNHNS, CDR2 SASEGT. The V end was cut by 6 bases, the J end by 5 bases, with 17 bases between. The CDR3 here is CASRNRGGGDNSPLHF. The CDR3 nucleotides read TGTGCCAGCAGAAATCGGGGCGGGGGGGATAATTCACCCCTCCACTTT.

The chain joins TRBV5-1 to TRBJ2-7; 11 nucleotides match TRBD1. Germline values: CDR1 SGHRS, CDR2 YFSETQ. There are 15 residues in the CDR3. Trimming cost V 4 bases and J 2 bases; bases outside gene matches: 5. CDR3 loop: CASSPRTGGPYEQYF. CDR3 nucleotide sequence: TGCGCCAGCAGCCCCCGGACAGGGGGCCCCTACGAGCAGTACTTC.

The V gene is TRBV27, the J gene TRBJ2-7; D possibly corresponds to TRBD1 (6 bases). The CDR3 extends over 14 amino acids. The V gene lost 5 bases and the J gene lost 8 bases, with 19 bases spanning the gap. The V gene's germline CDR1 is MNHEY and CDR2 SMNVEV (reference sequence). The CDR3 protein is CASSVDSLSFKQYF. In nucleotides, the CDR3 is TGTGCCAGCAGTGTGGACAGTCTCTCCTTTAAGCAGTACTTC.

The chain recombines TRBV28 with TRBJ1-1; maybe TRBD1 (5 bases). CDR1 and CDR2 from the germline V gene are MDHEN and SYDVKM. The CDR3 extends over 14 amino acids. The V and J ends lost 3 bases and 0 bases respectively, with 8 bases between them. CDR3 sequence: CASSLVGVNTEAFF. The CDR3, as DNA: TGTGCCAGCAGTTTGGTAGGGGTGAACACTGAAGCTTTCTTT.

The rearrangement links TRBV6-1 to TRBJ1-2; a weak D match, TRBD1 (5 bases). Trimming shortened V by 5 bases and J by 8 bases, and 15 bases separated the two germline ends. This CDR3 has 13 amino acids. Germline CDR1 MNHNS, CDR2 SASEGT. The CDR3 here is CASSPTIGVGYTF. DNA of the CDR3: TGTGCCAGCAGTCCCACAATAGGGGTGGGCTACACCTTC.

The chain couples TRBV6-1 to TRBJ2-4; D may be TRBD1 (6 bases). Deletions cut 2 bases from V and 9 bases from J, with 11 bases between. In germline, CDR1 is MNHNS, CDR2 SASEGT. This CDR3 has 13 residues. The CDR3: CASSETGHGIQYF. CDR3 sequence (DNA): TGTGCCAGCAGTGAAACAGGGCACGGCATTCAGTACTTC.

The genes are TRBV20-1 and TRBJ2-2, with 8 nucleotides matching TRBD1. The CDR3 covers 16 residues. CDR1 and CDR2 (germline): DFQATT, SNEGSKA (reference sequence). Losses at the gene ends were 0 bases for V and 6 bases for J; bases not matched to a gene: 9. The CDR3 is CSARDPGQGEAGELFF. The CDR3 region has the DNA TGCAGTGCTAGAGATCCAGGACAGGGAGAGGCCGGGGAGCTGTTTTTT.

The chain uses TRBV10-3 and TRBJ1-2; possibly TRBD1 for D (5 bases). The CDR3 is made up of 12 amino acids. Germline CDR1 is ENHRY and CDR2 is SYGVKD. Trimming removed 2 bases from V and 6 bases from J, with 7 bases in between. CDR3 DNA: TGTGCCATCAGTGAGCAGGGCCATGGCTACACCTTC. It yields the protein CAISEQGHGYTF.

This chain links TRBV5-1 with TRBJ1-2; D unresolved. The germline V gene encodes CDR1 SGHRS and CDR2 YFSETQ. The CDR3 runs to 13 residues. V was cut by 0 bases and J by 8 bases, with 11 bases left in between. CDR3 region: CASSLAGLGGYTF. CDR3 nucleotide sequence: TGCGCCAGCAGCTTGGCGGGCTTAGGGGGCTACACCTTC.

This chain joins TRBV6-1 and TRBJ1-5; D is ambiguous. Trimming removed 5 bases at V and 2 bases at J, with 10 bases between. The CDR3 totals 14 residues. CDR1 MNHNS and CDR2 SASEGT come from the germline V gene. CDR3 protein: CASSMVGGNQPQHF. In DNA form, the CDR3 reads TGTGCCAGCAGTATGGTTGGGGGCAATCAGCCCCAGCATTTT.

This clonotype was detected only a few times. The V gene is TRBV20-1, the J gene TRBJ2-7; D remains ambiguous. V dropped 6 bases and J dropped 0 bases, with 15 bases sitting between them. This CDR3 comprises 14 residues. Germline assignment: CDR1 DFQATT and CDR2 SNEGSKA (reference sequence). The CDR3 loop is CSAPESSVSYEQYF. The CDR3, as DNA: TGCAGTGCCCCCGAGTCGTCCGTCTCCTACGAGCAGTACTTC.

The CDR3 loop reads CASSQDWNQETQYF. The CDR3 region has the DNA TGTGCCAGCAGCCAAGACTGGAACCAAGAGACCCAGTACTTC. The genes are TRBV14 and TRBJ2-5; D gene ambiguous. The germline V and J ends were trimmed by 0 bases and 0 bases, with 5 bases remaining between them. The CDR3 is made up of 14 amino acids. Germline V gene lookup returns CDR1 SGHDN and CDR2 FVKESK.

The CDR3 region has the DNA TGTGCCAGCAGCCCGGGACGGGACAATGAGCAGTTCTTC. Translated, it gives CASSPGRDNEQFF. The V call is TRBV7-2, the J call TRBJ2-1, with D perhaps given as TRBD1 or TRBD2 (5 bases each). Trimming removed 5 bases from V and 5 bases from J, with 10 bases in between. The CDR3 sequence is 13 residues long. In germline, CDR1 is SGHTA, CDR2 FQGNSA.

This chain joins TRBV20-1 and TRBJ2-5, with D tentatively TRBD1 or TRBD2 (5 bases each). The CDR3 loop spans 13 amino acids. Germline V lookup: CDR1 DFQATT, CDR2 SNEGSKA (reference sequence). Trimming removed 5 bases from V and 0 bases from J, with 10 bases in between. In DNA, the CDR3 is TGCAGTGCTGGTGGGACCGACCAAGAGACCCAGTACTTC. The encoded protein is CSAGGTDQETQYF.

The rearrangement joins TRBV6-5 to TRBJ2-7; 11 bases line up with TRBD2. This CDR3 contains 15 residues. Losses at the gene ends were 4 bases for V and 1 base for J; bases not matched to a gene: 3. Germline CDR1 and CDR2: MNHEY and SVGAGI. The DNA of the CDR3 is TGTGCCAGCAGTTCTCTAGCGGGGGGTTCCTACGAGCAGTACTTC. Amino acid sequence: CASSSLAGGSYEQYF.

The chain recombines TRBV20-1 with TRBJ1-2; 7 bases align to TRBD1. The CDR3 length is 13 residues. Germline-derived CDR1 and CDR2 are DFQATT and SNEGSKA (reference sequence). V was pared by 2 bases and J by 8 bases, with 8 bases of the junction left unmatched. CDR3 in amino acids: CSARRQGGEGYTF. For the CDR3, the DNA is TGCAGTGCTAGACGACAGGGAGGAGAAGGCTACACCTTC.

V usage is TRBV20-1 and J usage is TRBJ2-7; D unresolved. Trimming removed 1 base from V and 2 bases from J, with 12 bases in between. The CDR3 contains 14 residues. Germline V gene lookup returns CDR1 DFQATT and CDR2 SNEGSKA (reference sequence). CDR3 sequence (DNA): TGCAGTGCTAGAGGCAGGAATGGGCCCTACGAGCAGTACTTC. It yields the protein CSARGRNGPYEQYF.

The V and J genes are TRBV6-1 and TRBJ1-2; D might be TRBD1 (5 bases). The CDR3 runs 14 residues. Germline CDR1 MNHNS, CDR2 SASEGT. Trimming shortened V by 7 bases and J by 4 bases, and 16 bases separated the two germline ends. This chain's CDR3 is CASTAGQGVYGYTF. The CDR3 nucleotides are TGTGCCAGCACGGCCGGGCAGGGAGTCTATGGCTACACCTTC.

V gene TRBV7-6 combines with J gene TRBJ1-1, with D possibly being TRBD1 (5 bases). CDR3 size: 13 residues. CDR1 is SGHVS and CDR2 is FNYEAQ in the germline V gene. This CDR3 is CEPQAEGDTEAFF. As DNA, the CDR3 is TGTGAGCCACAGGCGGAAGGAGACACTGAAGCTTTCTTT. Full variable domain (outside the CDR3, taken from reference TRBV7-6 and TRBJ1-1): GAGVSQSPRYKVTKRGQDVALRCDPISGHVSLYWYRQALGQGPEFLTYFNYEAQQDKSGLPNDRFSAERPEGSISTLTIQRTEQRDSAMYRCEPQAEGDTEAFFGQGTRLTVV.

The table lists this clonotype with a few counts. This rearrangement joins TRBV20-1 to TRBJ2-7; D uncertain. The V gene's germline CDR1 is DFQATT and CDR2 SNEGSKA (reference sequence). Between the trimmed V and J ends, which lost 6 bases and 0 bases, there was a span of 12 bases. The CDR3 length is 13 residues. CDR3: CSAAKAASYEQYF. The CDR3 coding sequence is TGCAGTGCAGCCAAGGCGGCCTCCTACGAGCAGTACTTC.

The chain is built from TRBV6-2 or TRBV6-3 and TRBJ2-1, with D unresolved. Germline assignment: CDR1 MNHEY and CDR2 SVGEGT. With 9 bases removed from V and 3 bases from J, the gap between germline ends came to 15 bases. This CDR3 contains 14 residues. This chain's CDR3 is CASRAGTNYNEQFF. The CDR3, as DNA: TGTGCCAGTAGGGCAGGAACGAACTACAATGAGCAGTTCTTC.

This chain uses TRBV6-2 or TRBV6-3 with TRBJ2-5; D ambiguous. Trimming removed 4 bases at V and 6 bases at J, with 18 bases between. The length of the CDR3 is 15 residues. Germline values: CDR1 MNHEY, CDR2 SVGEGT. The CDR3 spells CASSSFGGTGKTQYF. The CDR3 nucleotides read TGTGCCAGCAGTTCCTTCGGTGGAACCGGAAAGACCCAGTACTTC.

This CDR3 is CASRLGTGPGEKLFF. CDR3 bases: TGTGCCAGCAGGTTGGGGACAGGCCCTGGGGAAAAACTGTTTTTT. This sequence joins TRBV7-8 and TRBJ1-4; 8 positions agree with TRBD1. The J segment lost 8 bases and the V segment lost 6 bases, leaving 11 bases of the junction unmatched. The CDR3 consists of 15 residues. CDR1 and CDR2 from the germline V gene are SGHVS and FQNEAQ.

This clonotype came up once. The chain recombines TRBV29-1 with TRBJ1-1; 7 bases are a match to TRBD1. CDR3 length equals 12 residues. V lost 7 bases, J lost 5 bases, and 7 bases stayed unmatched. Germline CDR1 SQVTM, CDR2 ANQGSEA. The CDR3 DNA reads as TGCAGCGGCCTCAGGGGGGGGACTGAAGCTTTCTTT. Its translation: CSGLRGGTEAFF.

The chain carries TRBV30 and TRBJ2-6; possibly TRBD2 for D (5 bases). The CDR3 length is 16 residues. Per germline, CDR1 GTSNPN and CDR2 SVGIG (reference sequence). Trimming stripped 2 bases from V and 0 bases from J, with 11 bases between. CDR3 nucleotides: TGTGCCTGGAGTTCTCCGGGGATCTCTGGGGCCAACGTCCTGACTTTC. It codes for CAWSSPGISGANVLTF.

This chain links TRBV29-1 with TRBJ2-5; TRBD2 matches at 9 bases. Germline CDR1 is SQVTM and CDR2 is ANQGSEA. With 7 bases clipped from V and 2 bases from J, the junction kept 5 bases outside the gene matches. The CDR3 length is 13 residues. The CDR3 bases are TGCAGCGGGGGCGGGAGGGGGCAAGAGACCCAGTACTTC. This codes for CSGGGRGQETQYF.

This chain links TRBV20-1 with TRBJ1-1; 8 nucleotides line up with TRBD1. This CDR3 spans 14 amino acids. V was clipped by 2 bases and J by 1 base; unmatched bases: 3. CDR1 DFQATT and CDR2 SNEGSKA come from the germline V gene (reference sequence). In DNA form, the CDR3 reads TGCAGTGCTAGATACAGGGGGAAGAACACTGAAGCTTTCTTT. This gives the protein CSARYRGKNTEAFF.

This clonotype has more than one count but fewer than ten. The V and J genes are TRBV28 and TRBJ1-5; 7 nucleotides line up with TRBD1. Germline V gives CDR1 MDHEN, CDR2 SYDVKM. This CDR3 has 15 residues. Trimming cost V 7 bases and J 4 bases; bases outside gene matches: 10. CDR3 region: CASTPQGVSNQPQHF. The DNA for the CDR3 is TGTGCCAGCACCCCCCAGGGGGTAAGTAATCAGCCCCAGCATTTT.

The chain uses TRBV7-7 and TRBJ2-5, with D perhaps TRBD2 (6 bases). Germline V gene lookup returns CDR1 SSHAT and CDR2 FNYEAQ (reference sequence). V lost 5 bases to trimming and J lost 4 bases, with 14 bases between them. This CDR3 is 14 amino acids long. The CDR3 bases are TGTGCCAGCAGCACCATGGTGGGGGGAGAGACCCAGTACTTC. It translates to CASSTMVGGETQYF.